This record concerns one T cell receptor (beta chain) sequence. V shed 2 bases and J 5 bases; nucleotides not matched to a gene: 4. The germline CDR1 and CDR2 sequences are LGHNA and YNFKEQ. The CDR3 extends over 15 amino acids. The data derive from a study of control samples from healthy donors and cancer patients. Sequencing used immunoSEQ multiplex PCR; TCRdb keeps in-frame clones, though not all of them. The sample yields 110,000 or so clones, about nine tenths seen once. The source of this sequence is a human donor in good health. The donor label of this sample is uncertain. The chain uses TRBV4-2 and TRBJ2-5; TRBD2 agrees at 11 bases. Sequences were obtained from blood. CDR3 sequence (DNA): TGTGCCAGCAGCCAAAATAGCGGGGGGGCCGAGACCCAGTACTTC. Translating it yields CASSQNSGGAETQYF.